These 24 T cell receptor beta chains originate from one sample sequenced in a study of T-cell reconstitution after alpha-beta-depleted transplantation in children. TCRbeta library preparation incorporated unique molecular identifiers. One entry per CDR3 protein results from TCRdb running MiXCR on the PCR reads. The data hold approximately 500,000 distinct CDR3 sequences, with over 9.5% observed a single time. The starting material was PBMCs, obtained before TCRalphabeta/CD19-depleted stem cell transplant. These TCRs come from a child younger than 10 with inherited bone marrow failure, due to receive a stem cell transplant.

The chain joins TRBV7-2 to TRBJ2-1; weak D call: TRBD2 (6 bases). The CDR3 spans 16 residues. The germline V gene encodes CDR1 SGHTA and CDR2 FQGNSA. Trimming cost V 5 bases and J 7 bases, with 21 bases left between them. CDR3 bases: TGTGCCAGCAGCCTCTTGACCGGGACTCCCTCTAATGAGCAGTTCTTC. Encoded protein: CASSLLTGTPSNEQFF.

This clonotype turned up a few times. The chain has TRBV27 and TRBJ2-1, with D maybe TRBD2 (6 bases). V was pared by 1 base and J by 5 bases, with 12 bases between. The CDR3 length is 15 residues. CDR1 MNHEY and CDR2 SMNVEV come from the germline V gene (reference sequence). The CDR3 is CASSLFPGGDNEQFF. As DNA, the CDR3 is TGTGCCAGCAGTTTATTTCCCGGAGGGGACAATGAGCAGTTCTTC.

This clonotype was detected a few times. J is TRBJ2-7 and V is TRBV2; TRBD1 aligns across 9 bases. Looked up from germline, CDR1 is SNHLY and CDR2 is FYNNEI. The CDR3 contains 16 residues. Germline trimming cut 6 bases from V and 3 bases from J; bases unmatched to any gene: 12. The CDR3 DNA is TGTGCCAGCAGCGCGGAGGGACAGGGTTACCTCTACGAGCAGTACTTC. It encodes CASSAEGQGYLYEQYF.

This clonotype was detected only once. This rearrangement joins TRBV6-2 or TRBV6-3 to TRBJ2-2, with TRBD2 matching 12 bases. Germline CDR1 reads MNHEY; CDR2 reads SVGEGT. The junction had 4 bases not matched to a gene; V was cut back by 2 bases and J by 0 bases. The CDR3 totals 18 residues. The DNA for the CDR3 is TGTGCCAGCAGTTACGGACTAGCGGGACTCGCGAACACCGGGGAGCTGTTTTTT. Translated: CASSYGLAGLANTGELFF.

Concerning this clonotype: A much larger clone differs by one base, so this may be a read error. This chain uses TRBV20-1 with TRBJ1-5; D call uncertain. There are 13 residues in the CDR3. Germline V gene lookup returns CDR1 DFQATT and CDR2 SNEGSKA (reference sequence). V gave up 0 bases and J gave up 3 bases, with 6 bases separating them. CDR3 DNA sequence: TGCAGTGCTAGAGATGTTTCCAATCAGCCCCAGCATTTT. Its translation is CSARDVSNQPQHF.

This clonotype has a handful of counts. The V call is TRBV28, the J call TRBJ2-2, with TRBD1 matching over 8 bases. The V and J ends lost 6 bases and 6 bases, in that order; junction bases with no gene match: 12. The CDR3 spans 16 residues. The germline gives CDR1 MDHEN, CDR2 SYDVKM. This chain's CDR3 is CASRPNQGAVSGELFF. CDR3 DNA sequence: TGTGCCAGCAGACCCAACCAGGGGGCGGTATCCGGGGAGCTGTTTTTT.

The sample holds many counts of this clonotype. The rearrangement joins TRBV20-1 to TRBJ2-5, with D possibly TRBD2 on 6 matching bases. Trimming took 6 bases from V and 5 from J, leaving 13 bases between them. Germline values: CDR1 DFQATT, CDR2 SNEGSKA (reference sequence). CDR3 length: 12 residues. This CDR3 is CSAKGGLETQYF. The CDR3 coding sequence is TGCAGTGCCAAAGGAGGGCTGGAGACCCAGTACTTC.

This clonotype was seen at least ten times. The chain carries TRBV7-2 and TRBJ2-1; TRBD2 agrees at 7 bases. The CDR3 is made up of 15 amino acids. The J segment lost 0 bases and the V segment lost 6 bases, leaving 5 bases of the junction unmatched. Per the germline V gene, CDR1 is SGHTA and CDR2 is FQGNSA. CDR3: CASRHAGASYNEQFF. CDR3 sequence (DNA): TGTGCCAGCAGGCACGCGGGAGCCTCCTACAATGAGCAGTTCTTC.

This clonotype showed up many times. The chain combines TRBV30 with TRBJ1-2; 8 bases line up with TRBD1. The junction had 11 bases not matched to a gene; V was cut back by 0 bases and J by 8 bases. The CDR3 length is 15 residues. The germline V gene encodes CDR1 GTSNPN and CDR2 SVGIG (reference sequence). The CDR3 loop reads CAWSVERAGGLGYTF. CDR3 in DNA: TGTGCCTGGAGTGTAGAGAGGGCAGGGGGCTTAGGCTACACCTTC.

This clonotype came up many times. The chain uses TRBV10-3 and TRBJ1-2, with 12 bases matching TRBD1. V trimming: 4 bases; J trimming: 2 bases; junction bases outside the gene matches: 5. Germline CDR1 is ENHRY and CDR2 is SYGVKD. The CDR3 runs 16 residues. CDR3 residues: CAISVGQGARNYGYTF. The CDR3 DNA reads as TGTGCCATCAGTGTGGGACAGGGGGCGCGGAACTATGGCTACACCTTC.

The V gene is TRBV5-1, the J gene TRBJ2-5; D could derive from TRBD1 or TRBD2 (5 bases each). CDR1 is SGHRS and CDR2 is YFSETQ in the germline V gene. V dropped 0 bases and J dropped 5 bases, with 11 bases sitting between them. This CDR3 comprises 14 residues. CDR3 bases: TGCGCCAGCAGCTTGGCCCCAGGGAGTGAGACCCAGTACTTC. Amino acid sequence: CASSLAPGSETQYF.

This clonotype has only a few counts. The J gene is TRBJ2-5, the V gene TRBV5-1, with D hard to call. V was cut by 0 bases and J by 4 bases, with 16 bases left in between. Per germline, CDR1 SGHRS and CDR2 YFSETQ. CDR3 length equals 16 residues. The CDR3 region is CASSLDIMGVGETQYF. CDR3 DNA: TGCGCCAGCAGCTTGGACATCATGGGTGTGGGAGAGACCCAGTACTTC.

Concerning this clonotype itself: The junction and the germline gene differ at one end; a read error may be behind it. The chain has TRBV12-3 or TRBV12-4 and TRBJ2-4; D might be TRBD2 (5 bases). CDR3 length: 16 amino acids. CDR3 DNA: TGTGCCAGCAGTTTACGACTGGGGAGTCTCGAAAACATGCAGTACTTC. Its protein product is CASSLRLGSLENMQYF.

The table lists this clonotype with many counts. The chain combines TRBV4-3 with TRBJ2-2; D is perhaps TRBD2 (6 bases). The CDR3 runs to 16 residues. V was pared by 0 bases and J by 5 bases, with 13 bases between. Germline V gives CDR1 LGHNA, CDR2 YSLEER. The CDR3 is CASSQDQGLPTGELFF. The CDR3 bases are TGCGCCAGCAGCCAAGATCAGGGACTGCCGACCGGGGAGCTGTTTTTT.

Only a few counts were recorded for this clonotype. J is TRBJ1-2 and V is TRBV10-3; D perhaps matches TRBD1 (6 bases). CDR3 length equals 14 residues. Germline V gives CDR1 ENHRY, CDR2 SYGVKD. V was trimmed by 10 bases and J by 0 bases, leaving 15 bases between them. Here the CDR3 reads CATATGGANYGYTF. In nucleotides, the CDR3 is TGTGCCACCGCGACAGGTGGGGCTAACTATGGCTACACCTTC.

This clonotype was seen repeatedly, ten times or more. CDR3 residues: CASGGAISSYNEQFF. CDR3 sequence (DNA): TGTGCCAGCGGTGGGGCCATTAGCTCCTACAATGAGCAGTTCTTC. The rearrangement uses TRBV2 and TRBJ2-1; the D gene is possibly TRBD1 (5 bases). Germline V gene sequence: CDR1 SNHLY, CDR2 FYNNEI. Trimming removed 8 bases at V and 0 bases at J, with 14 bases between. This CDR3 spans 15 amino acids.

The rearrangement links TRBV10-2 to TRBJ1-2; tentatively, D is TRBD1 (5 bases). CDR1 is WSHSY and CDR2 is SAAADI in the germline V gene. This CDR3 has 13 amino acids. V was shortened by 5 bases and J by 6 bases, with 13 bases between the two germline ends. CDR3: CASSLKLGDGYTF. The CDR3 coding sequence is TGCGCCAGCAGTCTTAAATTGGGGGATGGCTACACCTTC.

In its sample, this clonotype was seen many times. This chain links TRBV12-3 or TRBV12-4 with TRBJ2-7; the match to TRBD2 covers 7 bases. The CDR3 is made up of 15 amino acids. V lost 5 bases, J lost 0 bases, and 7 bases stayed unmatched. CDR3 loop: CASSPVAGHSYEQYF. The CDR3 bases are TGTGCCAGCAGTCCGGTAGCGGGTCACTCCTACGAGCAGTACTTC.

This clonotype occurred a few times. The J gene is TRBJ2-1, the V gene TRBV30, with D uncertain. This CDR3 has 11 amino acids. Germline V gene lookup returns CDR1 GTSNPN and CDR2 SVGIG (reference sequence). V was trimmed by 2 bases and J by 9 bases, leaving 8 bases between them. The DNA of the CDR3 is TGTGCCTGGAGTATGGCACTTGAGCAGTTCTTC. It codes for CAWSMALEQFF.

Many counts were recorded for this clonotype. CDR3 loop: CSVGKWGQGEAFF. CDR3 bases: TGCAGCGTTGGGAAGTGGGGACAGGGTGAAGCTTTCTTT. V and J are TRBV29-1 and TRBJ1-1; 9 bases are a match to TRBD1. Germline V gene sequence: CDR1 SQVTM, CDR2 ANQGSEA. The junction had 7 bases not matched to a gene; V was cut back by 4 bases and J by 7 bases. The CDR3 runs to 13 residues.

The V gene is TRBV27, the J gene TRBJ1-6; 9 bases line up with TRBD1. From germline, CDR1 is MNHEY and CDR2 SMNVEV (reference sequence). The length of the CDR3 is 16 residues. V lost 6 bases and J lost 1; bases outside the gene matches: 4. CDR3 loop: CASSPGTGSYNSPLHF. The CDR3 nucleotides read TGTGCCAGCAGCCCCGGGACAGGGTCCTATAATTCACCCCTCCACTTT.

The V gene is TRBV11-2, the J gene TRBJ2-7; D is undetermined. CDR1 is SGHAT, CDR2 FQNNGV, per germline. The CDR3 is 13 residues long. V shed 5 bases and J shed 3 bases, with 11 bases lying between them. The CDR3 DNA sequence: TGTGCCAGCAGCACCGGATGGAGCTACGAGCAGTACTTC. It codes for CASSTGWSYEQYF.

The sample holds many counts of this clonotype. This rearrangement joins TRBV4-1 to TRBJ2-7; D unresolved. V gave up 0 bases and J gave up 4 bases, with 10 bases separating them. The V gene's germline CDR1 is MGHRA and CDR2 YSYEKL. This CDR3 region has 14 residues. The CDR3 sequence: CASSQEDVTYEQYF. CDR3 DNA sequence: TGCGCCAGCAGCCAAGAGGACGTAACGTACGAGCAGTACTTC.

This clonotype was observed at least ten times. The CDR3: CATQVGGENTEAFF. The CDR3 DNA is TGTGCCACCCAGGTTGGGGGGGAAAACACTGAAGCTTTCTTT. This chain links TRBV15 with TRBJ1-1; possibly TRBD1 for D (5 bases). The CDR3 runs 14 residues. Germline CDR1 is LNHNV and CDR2 is YYDKDF (reference sequence). Trimming pared 8 bases from V and 2 bases from J, leaving 15 bases between.